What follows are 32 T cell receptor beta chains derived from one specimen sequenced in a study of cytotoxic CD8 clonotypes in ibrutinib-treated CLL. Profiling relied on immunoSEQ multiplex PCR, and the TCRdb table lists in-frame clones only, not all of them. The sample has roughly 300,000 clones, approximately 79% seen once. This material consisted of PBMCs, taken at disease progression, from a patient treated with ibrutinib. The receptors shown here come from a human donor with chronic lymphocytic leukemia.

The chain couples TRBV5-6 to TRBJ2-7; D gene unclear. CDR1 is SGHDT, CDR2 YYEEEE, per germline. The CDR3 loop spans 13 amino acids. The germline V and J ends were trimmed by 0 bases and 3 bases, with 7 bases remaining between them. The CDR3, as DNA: TGTGCCAGCAGCTTGGATGGGAACTACGAGCAGTACTTC. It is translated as CASSLDGNYEQYF.

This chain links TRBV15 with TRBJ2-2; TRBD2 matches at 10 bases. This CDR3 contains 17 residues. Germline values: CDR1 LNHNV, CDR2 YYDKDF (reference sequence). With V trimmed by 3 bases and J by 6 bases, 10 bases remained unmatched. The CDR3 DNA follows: TGTGCCACCAGCAGCCCTCCGGGACTAGCGTTCCCCGGGGAGCTGTTTTTT. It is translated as CATSSPPGLAFPGELFF.

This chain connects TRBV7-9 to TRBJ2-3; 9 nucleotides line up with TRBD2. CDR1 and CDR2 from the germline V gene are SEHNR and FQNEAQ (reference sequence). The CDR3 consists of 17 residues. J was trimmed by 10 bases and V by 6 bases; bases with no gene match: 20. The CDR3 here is CASRLRASGVFDSPQYF. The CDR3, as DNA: TGTGCCAGCAGGCTTAGGGCTAGCGGGGTTTTCGATTCTCCGCAGTATTTT.

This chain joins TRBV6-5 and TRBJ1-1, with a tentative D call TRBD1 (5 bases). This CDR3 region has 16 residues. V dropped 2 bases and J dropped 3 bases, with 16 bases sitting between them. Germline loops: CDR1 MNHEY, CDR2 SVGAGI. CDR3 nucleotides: TGTGCCAGCAGTTACCAACAGGACTCCTGGGACACTGAAGCTTTCTTT. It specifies CASSYQQDSWDTEAFF.

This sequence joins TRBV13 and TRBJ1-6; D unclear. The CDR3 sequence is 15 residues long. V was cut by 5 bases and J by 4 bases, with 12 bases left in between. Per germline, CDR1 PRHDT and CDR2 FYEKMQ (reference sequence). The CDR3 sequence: CASSLGRTYNSPLHF. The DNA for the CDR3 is TGTGCCAGCAGCCTCGGACGGACGTATAATTCACCCCTCCACTTT.

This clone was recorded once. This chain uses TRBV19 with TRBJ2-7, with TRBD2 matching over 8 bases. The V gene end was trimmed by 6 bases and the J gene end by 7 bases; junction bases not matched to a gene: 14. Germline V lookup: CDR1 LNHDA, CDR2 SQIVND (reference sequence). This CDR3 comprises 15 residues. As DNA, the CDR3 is TGTGCCAGTAGAGAGAGGGGACTAGGGAACGGAGAGCAGTACTTC. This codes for CASRERGLGNGEQYF.

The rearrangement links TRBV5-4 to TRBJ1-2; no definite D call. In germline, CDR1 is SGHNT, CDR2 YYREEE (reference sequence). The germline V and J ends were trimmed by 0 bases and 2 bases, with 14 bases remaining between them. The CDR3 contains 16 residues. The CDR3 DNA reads TGTGCCAGCAGCTTGGCCACCGGGGTTACGAACTATGGCTACACCTTC. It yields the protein CASSLATGVTNYGYTF. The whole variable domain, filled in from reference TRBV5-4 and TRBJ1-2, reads ETGVTQSPTHLIKTRGQQVTLRCSSQSGHNTVSWYQQALGQGPQFIFQYYREEENGRGNFPPRFSGLQFPNYSSELNVNALELDDSALYLCASSLATGVTNYGYTFGSGTRLTVV.

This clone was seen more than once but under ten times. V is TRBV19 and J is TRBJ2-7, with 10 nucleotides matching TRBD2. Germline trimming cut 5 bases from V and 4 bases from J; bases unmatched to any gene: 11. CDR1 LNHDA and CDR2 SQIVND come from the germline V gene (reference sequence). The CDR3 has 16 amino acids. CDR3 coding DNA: TGTGCCAGTAGTCCCTGGACTAGCGGAGACTTTTACGAGCAGTACTTC. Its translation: CASSPWTSGDFYEQYF.

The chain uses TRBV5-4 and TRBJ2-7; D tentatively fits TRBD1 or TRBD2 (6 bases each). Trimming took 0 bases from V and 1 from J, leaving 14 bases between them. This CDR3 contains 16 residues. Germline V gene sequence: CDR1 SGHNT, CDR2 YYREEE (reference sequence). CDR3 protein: CASSLGGRDASYEQYF. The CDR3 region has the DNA TGTGCCAGCAGCTTGGGGGGGCGGGACGCTTCCTACGAGCAGTACTTC.

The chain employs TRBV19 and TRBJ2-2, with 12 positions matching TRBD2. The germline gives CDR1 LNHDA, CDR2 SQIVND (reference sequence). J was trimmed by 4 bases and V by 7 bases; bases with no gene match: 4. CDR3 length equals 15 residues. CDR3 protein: CASTRLAGVTGELFF. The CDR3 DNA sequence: TGTGCCAGTACTCGACTAGCGGGAGTCACCGGGGAGCTGTTTTTT.

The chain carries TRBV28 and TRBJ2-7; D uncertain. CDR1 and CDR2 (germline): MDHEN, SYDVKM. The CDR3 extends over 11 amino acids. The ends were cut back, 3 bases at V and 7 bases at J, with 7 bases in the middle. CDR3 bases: TGTGCCAGCAGTTTTGCGTGGGAGCAGTACTTC. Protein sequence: CASSFAWEQYF.

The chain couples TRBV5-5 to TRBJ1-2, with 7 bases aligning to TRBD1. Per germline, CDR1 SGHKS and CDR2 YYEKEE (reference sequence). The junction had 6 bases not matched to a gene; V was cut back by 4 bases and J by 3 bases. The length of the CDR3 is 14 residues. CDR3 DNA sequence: TGTGCCAGCAGCCCGACAGGGCCGGACTATGGCTACACCTTC. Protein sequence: CASSPTGPDYGYTF.

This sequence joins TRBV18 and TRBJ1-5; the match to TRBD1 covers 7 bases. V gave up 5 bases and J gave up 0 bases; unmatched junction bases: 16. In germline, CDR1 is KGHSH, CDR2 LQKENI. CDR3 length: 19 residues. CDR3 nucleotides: TGTGCCAGCTCAGCACACAGGGGAGGGGACCTTAATAGCAATCAGCCCCAGCATTTT. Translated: CASSAHRGGDLNSNQPQHF.

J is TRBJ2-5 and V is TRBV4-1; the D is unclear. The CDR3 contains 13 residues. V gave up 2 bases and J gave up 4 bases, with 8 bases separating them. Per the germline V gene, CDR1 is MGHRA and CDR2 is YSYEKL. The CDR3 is CASSQSVRETQYF. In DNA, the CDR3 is TGCGCCAGCAGCCAAAGCGTCCGAGAGACCCAGTACTTC.

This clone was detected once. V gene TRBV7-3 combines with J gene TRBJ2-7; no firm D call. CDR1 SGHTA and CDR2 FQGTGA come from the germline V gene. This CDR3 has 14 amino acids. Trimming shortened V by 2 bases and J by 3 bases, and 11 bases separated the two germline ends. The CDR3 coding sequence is TGTGCCAGCAGCTTACAGGCTCCTGGCTACGAGCAGTACTTC. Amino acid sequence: CASSLQAPGYEQYF.

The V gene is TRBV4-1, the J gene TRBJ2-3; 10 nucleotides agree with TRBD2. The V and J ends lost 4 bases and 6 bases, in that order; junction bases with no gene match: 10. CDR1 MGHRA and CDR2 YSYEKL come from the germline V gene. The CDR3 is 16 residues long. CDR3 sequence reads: CASSLYGTSEADTQYF. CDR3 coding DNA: TGCGCCAGCAGCCTCTACGGGACTAGCGAGGCTGATACGCAGTATTTT.

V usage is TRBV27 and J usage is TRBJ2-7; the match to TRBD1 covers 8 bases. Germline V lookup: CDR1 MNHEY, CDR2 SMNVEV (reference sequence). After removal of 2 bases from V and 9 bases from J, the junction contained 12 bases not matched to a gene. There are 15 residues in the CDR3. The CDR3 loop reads CASSLLGTGLAGQYF. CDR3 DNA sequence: TGTGCCAGCAGTTTACTCGGGACAGGCCTGGCGGGGCAGTACTTC.

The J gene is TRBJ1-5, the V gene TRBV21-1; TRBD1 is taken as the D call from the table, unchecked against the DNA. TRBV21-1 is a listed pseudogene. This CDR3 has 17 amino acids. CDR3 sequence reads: CASTTGTGGFANQPQHF. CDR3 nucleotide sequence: TGTGCCAGCACTACTGGGACAGGTGGCTTCGCTAATCAGCCCCAGCATTTT.

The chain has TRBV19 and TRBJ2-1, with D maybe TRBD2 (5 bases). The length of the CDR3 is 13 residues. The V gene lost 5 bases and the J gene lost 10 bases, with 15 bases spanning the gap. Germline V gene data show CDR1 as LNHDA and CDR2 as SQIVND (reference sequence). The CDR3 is CASSPLLLAEQFF. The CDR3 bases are TGTGCCAGTAGTCCCCTTTTGCTAGCCGAGCAGTTCTTC.

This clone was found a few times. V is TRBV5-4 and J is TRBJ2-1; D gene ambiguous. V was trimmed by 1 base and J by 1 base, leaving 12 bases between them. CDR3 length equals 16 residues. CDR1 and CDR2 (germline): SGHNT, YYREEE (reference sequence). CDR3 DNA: TGTGCCAGCAGCTTGAGTCACCTCGAATCCTACAATGAGCAGTTCTTC. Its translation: CASSLSHLESYNEQFF. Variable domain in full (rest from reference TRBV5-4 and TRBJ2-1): ETGVTQSPTHLIKTRGQQVTLRCSSQSGHNTVSWYQQALGQGPQFIFQYYREEENGRGNFPPRFSGLQFPNYSSELNVNALELDDSALYLCASSLSHLESYNEQFFGPGTRLTVL.

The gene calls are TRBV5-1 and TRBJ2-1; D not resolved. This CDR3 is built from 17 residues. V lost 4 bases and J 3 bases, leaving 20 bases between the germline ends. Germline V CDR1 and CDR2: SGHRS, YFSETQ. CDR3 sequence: CASSAERVGLFYNEQFF. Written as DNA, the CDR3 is TGCGCCAGCAGCGCTGAAAGAGTCGGTCTTTTCTACAATGAGCAGTTCTTC. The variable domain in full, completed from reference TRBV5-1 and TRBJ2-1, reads KAGVTQTPRYLIKTRGQQVTLSCSPISGHRSVSWYQQTPGQGLQFLFEYFSETQRNKGNFPGRFSGRQFSNSRSEMNVSTLELGDSALYLCASSAERVGLFYNEQFFGPGTRLTVL.

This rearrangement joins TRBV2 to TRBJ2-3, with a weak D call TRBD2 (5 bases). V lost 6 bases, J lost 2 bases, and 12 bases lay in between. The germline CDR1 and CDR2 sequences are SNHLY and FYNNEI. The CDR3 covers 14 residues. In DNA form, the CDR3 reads TGTGCCAGCAGGGAAAGGACTTTCACAGATACGCAGTATTTT. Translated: CASRERTFTDTQYF.

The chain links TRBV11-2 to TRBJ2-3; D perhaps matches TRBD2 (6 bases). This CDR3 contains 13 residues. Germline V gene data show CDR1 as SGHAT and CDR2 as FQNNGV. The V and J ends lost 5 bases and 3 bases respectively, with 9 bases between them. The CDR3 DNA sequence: TGTGCCAGCAGCCCCGGGACTACAGATACGCAGTATTTT. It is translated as CASSPGTTDTQYF.

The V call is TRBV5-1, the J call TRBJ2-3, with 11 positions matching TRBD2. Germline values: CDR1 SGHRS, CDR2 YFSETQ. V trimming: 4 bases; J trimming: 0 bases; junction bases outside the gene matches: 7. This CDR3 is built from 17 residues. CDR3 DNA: TGCGCCAGCAGCCTACCTAGCGGGGGGACTAGCACAGATACGCAGTATTTT. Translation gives CASSLPSGGTSTDTQYF.

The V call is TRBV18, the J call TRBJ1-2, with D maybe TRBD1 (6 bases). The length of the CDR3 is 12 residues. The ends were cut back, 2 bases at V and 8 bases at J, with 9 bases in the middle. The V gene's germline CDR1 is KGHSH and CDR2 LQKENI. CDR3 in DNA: TGTGCCAGCTCACCAAGGGGGGACGGCTACACCTTC. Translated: CASSPRGDGYTF.

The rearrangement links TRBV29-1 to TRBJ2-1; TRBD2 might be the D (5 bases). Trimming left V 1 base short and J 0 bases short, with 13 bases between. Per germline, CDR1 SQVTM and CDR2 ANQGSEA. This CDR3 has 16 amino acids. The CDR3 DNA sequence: TGCAGCGTTGAAGCGTCAGTAGCGAGCTCCTACAATGAGCAGTTCTTC. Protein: CSVEASVASSYNEQFF.

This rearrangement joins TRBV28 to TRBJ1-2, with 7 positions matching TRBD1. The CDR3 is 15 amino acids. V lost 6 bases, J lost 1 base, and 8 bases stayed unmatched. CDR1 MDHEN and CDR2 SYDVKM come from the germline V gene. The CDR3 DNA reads TGTGCCAGCAGCTCTACGACAGGGATTAACTATGGCTACACCTTC. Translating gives CASSSTTGINYGYTF.

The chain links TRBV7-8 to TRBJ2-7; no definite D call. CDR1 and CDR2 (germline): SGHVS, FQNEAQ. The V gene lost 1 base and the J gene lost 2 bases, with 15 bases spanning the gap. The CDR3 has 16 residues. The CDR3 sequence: CASSLDGYQTTYEQYF. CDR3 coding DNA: TGTGCCAGCAGCTTAGACGGTTACCAGACCACCTACGAGCAGTACTTC.

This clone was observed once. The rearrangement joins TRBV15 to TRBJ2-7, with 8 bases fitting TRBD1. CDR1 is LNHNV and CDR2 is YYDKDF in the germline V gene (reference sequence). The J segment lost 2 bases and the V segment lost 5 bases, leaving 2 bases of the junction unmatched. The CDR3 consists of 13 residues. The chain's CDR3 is CATSWTGTYEQYF. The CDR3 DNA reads TGTGCCACCAGCTGGACAGGGACCTACGAGCAGTACTTC.

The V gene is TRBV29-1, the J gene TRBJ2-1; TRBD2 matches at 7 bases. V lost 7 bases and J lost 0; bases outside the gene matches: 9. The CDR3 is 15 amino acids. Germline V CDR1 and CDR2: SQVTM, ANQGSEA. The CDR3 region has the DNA TGCAGCGCCACTGGGCGGGGGAGCTCCTACAATGAGCAGTTCTTC. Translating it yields CSATGRGSSYNEQFF.

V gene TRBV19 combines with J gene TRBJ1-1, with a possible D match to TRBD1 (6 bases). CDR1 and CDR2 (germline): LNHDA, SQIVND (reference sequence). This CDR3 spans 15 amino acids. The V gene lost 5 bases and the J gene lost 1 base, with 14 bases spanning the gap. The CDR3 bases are TGTGCCAGTAGTGCCGGACAGATTAGGAACACTGAAGCTTTCTTT. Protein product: CASSAGQIRNTEAFF.

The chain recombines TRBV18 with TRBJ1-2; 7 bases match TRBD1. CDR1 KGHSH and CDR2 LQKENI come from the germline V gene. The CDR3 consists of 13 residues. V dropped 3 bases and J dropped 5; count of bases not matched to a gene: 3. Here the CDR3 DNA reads TGTGCCAGCTCACCGGACAGGCTATATGGCTACACCTTC. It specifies CASSPDRLYGYTF.